This TCR beta chain was recovered during a study of shared clonotypes between healthy human individuals. Study-wide points: Despite large depth, rarefaction showed incomplete sorted-subset sequencing.

V shed 7 bases and J 1 base; nucleotides not matched to a gene: 3. The germline V gene has CDR1 SQVTM and CDR2 ANQGSEA. This CDR3 comprises 13 residues. Measured with immunoSEQ multiplex PCR; TCRdb has only the in-frame clones, and not every one. The sample lists approximately 2,000,000 clones, 85% to 95% occurring once. Note on this clone: What it binds is not known. The same CDR3 also results from other DNA sequences found in this sample.

This clonotype was sampled from a young man in good health. Some clones in this sample may be carry-over from other donors' samples. The V and J genes are TRBV29-1 and TRBJ1-1; 10 bases map to TRBD1. The specimen was naive CD4+ T cells from PBMCs. The subset here: CD45RA+ positively selected. The CDR3 sequence: CSARQGANTEAFF. CDR3 sequence (DNA): TGCAGCGCCAGACAGGGGGCGAACACTGAAGCTTTCTTT.